This T cell receptor (beta chain) is from a study of T cells in Graves' hyperthyroidism and ophthalmopathy. Study background: Blood was drawn when the patient was first diagnosed and still untreated.

TCR beta CDR3 region amplification was performed from RNA transcripts. The TCR CDR3 was amplified in a first-round RT-PCR using the HTBI primer set. MiXCR, run by TCRdb on the multiplex PCR reads, gives a single entry per CDR3 protein. In the table there are about 400,000 distinct CDR3 sequences, about 15% of which are singletons. This clonotype was seen repeatedly, ten times or more. The antigen is undetermined. The CDR3 sequence is 13 residues long. The germline V gene encodes CDR1 MDHEN and CDR2 SYDVKM. The V and J ends lost 6 bases and 3 bases respectively, with 10 bases between them. The study's findings and limits: Most thyroid-expanded clonotypes above 0.001 were also found in blood. The model identified upcoming ophthalmopathy a median approximately six months ahead of onset.

Disease duration under 2 months; hyperthyroidism patients were aged 18 to 65. The source material was blood. This sequence was found in a young woman with Graves' hyperthyroidism. This chain joins TRBV28 and TRBJ2-3; weak D call: TRBD1 (6 bases). The CDR3: CASSTTGTDTQYF. The CDR3, as DNA: TGTGCCAGCAGCACCACAGGGACAGATACGCAGTATTTT.